This record looks at one T cell receptor (beta chain) sequence and its context. Its antigen is unknown. This record comes from a study of T cell clonotyping in hematopoietic cell transplantation. The assay was immunoSEQ multiplex PCR, and TCRdb's table has in-frame clones only and misses some. Found here are about 36,000 clones, over 80% of them singletons; the top ten hold roughly 2%. Overall study findings and caveats: After transplant, recipient diversity fell while pathologically expanded clonotypes grew through day 180. At the given depth, recipient repertoires were over 97% de novo clonotypes. Cells were unsorted, so CD4 and CD8 contributions were not separated.

Deletions cut 11 bases from V and 0 bases from J, with 14 bases between. There are 13 residues in the CDR3. The germline V gene encodes CDR1 MDHEN and CDR2 SYDVKM. The TCR originated in a woman in her 40s in good health. Some clones in this sample may be carry-over from other donors' samples. V and J are TRBV28 and TRBJ2-7, with D maybe TRBD2 (6 bases). Sequenced material: peripheral blood mononuclear cells. The CDR3 DNA reads as TGTGCCGGCTGTGGCGGGAACTCCTACGAGCAGTACTTC. Its translation is CAGCGGNSYEQYF.